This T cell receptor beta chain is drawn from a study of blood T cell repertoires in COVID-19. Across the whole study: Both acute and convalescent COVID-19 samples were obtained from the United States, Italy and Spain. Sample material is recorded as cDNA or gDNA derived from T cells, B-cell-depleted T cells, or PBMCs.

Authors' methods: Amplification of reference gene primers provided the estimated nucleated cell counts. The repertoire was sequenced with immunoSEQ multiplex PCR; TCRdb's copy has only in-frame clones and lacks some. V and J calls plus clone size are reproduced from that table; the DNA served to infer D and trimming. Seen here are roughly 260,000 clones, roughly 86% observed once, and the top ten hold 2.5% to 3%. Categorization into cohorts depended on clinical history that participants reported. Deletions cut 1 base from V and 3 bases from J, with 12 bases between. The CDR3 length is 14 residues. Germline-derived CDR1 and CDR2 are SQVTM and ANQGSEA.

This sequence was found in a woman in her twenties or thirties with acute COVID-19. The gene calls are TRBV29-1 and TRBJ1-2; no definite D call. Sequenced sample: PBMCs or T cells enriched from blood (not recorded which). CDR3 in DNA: TGCAGCGTTGAAGCCCCCGGGTCTGACTATGGCTACACCTTC. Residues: CSVEAPGSDYGYTF.